A single sample is the source of the 32 T cell receptor beta chains below, sequenced in a study of shared clonotypes between healthy human individuals. Using immunoSEQ multiplex PCR, the repertoire was profiled, and TCRdb retains in-frame clones only, with some absent. The sample contains some 2,500,000 clones, roughly 93% of which appear only once. Sequencing was carried out using naive CD4+ T cells from PBMCs. Sample subset: CD45RA+ positively selected. These receptors came from a man younger than 35 in good health. Some clones in this sample may be carry-over from other donors' samples.

The V and J genes are TRBV7-9 and TRBJ1-4; D is uncertain. CDR1 SEHNR and CDR2 FQNEAQ come from the germline V gene (reference sequence). This CDR3 region has 15 residues. Trimming removed 1 base at V and 0 bases at J, with 6 bases between. The CDR3 coding sequence is TGTGCCAGCAGCTTAGTACAAGCAACTAATGAAAAACTGTTTTTT. Protein: CASSLVQATNEKLFF.

CDR3 region: CASSAEINYGYTF. CDR3 in DNA: TGTGCCAGCAGCGCCGAGATTAACTATGGCTACACCTTC. The chain carries TRBV2 and TRBJ1-2; D uncertain. This CDR3 contains 13 residues. Germline V gene sequence: CDR1 SNHLY, CDR2 FYNNEI. V lost 6 bases and J lost 1, with 9 bases in between.

This sequence joins TRBV6-6 and TRBJ2-7; 7 nucleotides match TRBD1. The CDR3 extends over 13 amino acids. J lost 3 bases, V lost 6 bases, and 5 bases had no gene match. Germline V lookup: CDR1 MNHNY, CDR2 SVGAGI (reference sequence). CDR3 region: CASSPDRDYEQYF. CDR3 bases: TGTGCCAGCAGCCCCGACAGGGACTACGAGCAGTACTTC.

CDR3 DNA sequence: TGCGCCAGCAGCCTGACAGGCAGCGATCAGCCCCAGCATTTT. Amino acid sequence: CASSLTGSDQPQHF. V is TRBV5-1 and J is TRBJ1-5, with D possibly being TRBD1 (6 bases). CDR3 length: 14 residues. The V end lost 4 bases, the J end lost 5 bases, and 13 bases lay between the germline ends. Germline V gene lookup returns CDR1 SGHRS and CDR2 YFSETQ.

The chain employs TRBV5-5 and TRBJ1-1, with D unclear. The CDR3 totals 15 residues. Germline assignment: CDR1 SGHKS and CDR2 YYEKEE (reference sequence). The V gene lost 0 bases and the J gene lost 3 bases, with 12 bases spanning the gap. This CDR3 reads CASSLAGLGYTEAFF. As DNA, the CDR3 is TGTGCCAGCAGCTTGGCCGGGCTGGGGTACACTGAAGCTTTCTTT.

The chain employs TRBV7-3 and TRBJ2-7, with 10 nucleotides matching TRBD1. The J segment lost 5 bases and the V segment lost 5 bases, leaving 9 bases of the junction unmatched. The germline V gene encodes CDR1 SGHTA and CDR2 FQGTGA. This CDR3 comprises 15 residues. The CDR3 nucleotides are TGTGCCAGCAGCGCACTAGGGACAGGGGTGGACGAGCAGTACTTC. It codes for CASSALGTGVDEQYF.

The CDR3 bases are TGTGCCAGCAGTTACCGGCAGGGAGGAAATGAGCAGTTCTTC. This translates into CASSYRQGGNEQFF. V gene TRBV6-6 combines with J gene TRBJ2-1; possibly TRBD2 for D (6 bases). V gave up 2 bases and J gave up 7 bases, with 12 bases separating them. This CDR3 is 14 amino acids long. Germline V CDR1 and CDR2: MNHNY, SVGAGI (reference sequence).

The rearrangement joins TRBV13 to TRBJ2-7; D is perhaps TRBD1 (6 bases). CDR3 length equals 15 residues. Germline CDR1 and CDR2: PRHDT and FYEKMQ (reference sequence). Trimming cost V 4 bases and J 2 bases, with 15 bases left between them. DNA for the CDR3: TGTGCCAGCAGCTCTCTATTAGGGGGAACCTACGAGCAGTACTTC. This encodes CASSSLLGGTYEQYF. The full variable domain, in which reference TRBV13 and TRBJ2-7 provide the parts outside the CDR3, is AAGVIQSPRHLIKEKRETATLKCYPIPRHDTVYWYQQGPGQDPQFLISFYEKMQSDKGSIPDRFSAQQFSDYHSELNMSSLELGDSALYFCASSSLLGGTYEQYFGPGTRLTVT.

Regarding this clone: This same CDR3 is encoded by further DNA sequences in the sample. The CDR3 DNA follows: TGCGCCAGCAGCTCAAGCGGTGCTAGCACAGATACGCAGTATTTT. Translating gives CASSSSGASTDTQYF. The chain joins TRBV5-1 to TRBJ2-3; D might be TRBD2 (5 bases). The CDR3 is 15 residues long. Trimming pared 3 bases from V and 0 bases from J, leaving 11 bases between. CDR1 is SGHRS and CDR2 is YFSETQ in the germline V gene.

The CDR3 is CASGTSGAYPETQYF. As DNA, the CDR3 is TGTGCCAGCGGGACTAGCGGGGCGTACCCAGAGACCCAGTACTTC. This chain connects TRBV2 to TRBJ2-5; 13 positions agree with TRBD2. The CDR3 consists of 15 residues. Losses at the gene ends were 8 bases for V and 4 bases for J; bases not matched to a gene: 7. Per germline, CDR1 SNHLY and CDR2 FYNNEI. The variable domain in full, completed from reference TRBV2 and TRBJ2-5, reads EPEVTQTPSHQVTQMGQEVILRCVPISNHLYFYWYRQILGQKVEFLVSFYNNEISEKSEIFDDQFSVERPDGSNFTLKIRSTKLEDSAMYFCASGTSGAYPETQYFGPGTRLLVL.

This chain joins TRBV15 and TRBJ1-1; tentative D call: TRBD1 (6 bases). Trimming removed 2 bases from V and 6 bases from J, with 16 bases in between. From germline, CDR1 is LNHNV and CDR2 YYDKDF (reference sequence). CDR3 length: 15 amino acids. CDR3 DNA sequence: TGTGCCACCAGCAGAACAGGGTTCGGGGCCCCTGAAGCTTTCTTT. This translates into CATSRTGFGAPEAFF.

J is TRBJ2-3 and V is TRBV4-2; D possibly matches TRBD1 or TRBD2 (7 bases each). In germline, CDR1 is LGHNA, CDR2 YNFKEQ. The CDR3 contains 17 residues. The V and J ends lost 2 bases and 0 bases respectively, with 15 bases between them. DNA for the CDR3: TGTGCCAGCAGCCAAAGGGGGGGGACAGTTAGCACAGATACGCAGTATTTT. Protein: CASSQRGGTVSTDTQYF.

This chain links TRBV5-4 with TRBJ1-4; TRBD1 matches at 9 bases. The trim removed 4 bases at V and 6 bases at J, leaving 10 bases unmatched. CDR3 length: 16 amino acids. Germline lookup yields CDR1 SGHNT and CDR2 YYREEE (reference sequence). CDR3 sequence: CASSKAGTGSDEKLFF. The CDR3 nucleotides read TGTGCCAGCAGCAAAGCCGGGACAGGGAGCGATGAAAAACTGTTTTTT. Looking up the rest from reference TRBV5-4 and TRBJ1-4 gives the full variable domain: ETGVTQSPTHLIKTRGQQVTLRCSSQSGHNTVSWYQQALGQGPQFIFQYYREEENGRGNFPPRFSGLQFPNYSSELNVNALELDDSALYLCASSKAGTGSDEKLFFGSGTQLSVL.

V and J are TRBV11-2 and TRBJ2-1; D is possibly TRBD2 (6 bases). CDR3 size: 15 residues. The germline V gene encodes CDR1 SGHAT and CDR2 FQNNGV. V shed 7 bases and J shed 4 bases, with 17 bases lying between them. CDR3 sequence reads: CASTPGGVAYNEQFF. The CDR3 nucleotides read TGTGCCAGCACCCCAGGCGGGGTAGCGTACAATGAGCAGTTCTTC.

V and J are TRBV14 and TRBJ1-1; 11 positions match TRBD1. V gave up 4 bases and J gave up 4 bases; unmatched junction bases: 2. This CDR3 region has 14 residues. The germline V gene has CDR1 SGHDN and CDR2 FVKESK. The CDR3: CASSLGQGGTEAFF. CDR3 coding DNA: TGTGCCAGCAGCCTGGGACAGGGGGGCACTGAAGCTTTCTTT. Drawing the rest from reference TRBV14 and TRBJ1-1, the complete variable domain is EAGVTQFPSHSVIEKGQTVTLRCDPISGHDNLYWYRRVMGKEIKFLLHFVKESKQDESGMPNNRFLAERTGGTYSTLKVQPAELEDSGVYFCASSLGQGGTEAFFGQGTRLTVV.

The genes are TRBV28 and TRBJ2-3; 9 positions match TRBD1. This CDR3 comprises 15 residues. J lost 3 bases, V lost 5 bases, and 6 bases had no gene match. Germline loops: CDR1 MDHEN, CDR2 SYDVKM. The CDR3 nucleotides are TGTGCCAGCAGTGAGACAGGGGGTGAAACAGATACGCAGTATTTT. Amino acid sequence: CASSETGGETDTQYF.

The gene calls are TRBV6-1 and TRBJ2-2; D is unclear. The germline V gene has CDR1 MNHNS and CDR2 SASEGT. V gave up 10 bases and J gave up 1 base, with 16 bases separating them. CDR3 length equals 15 residues. In DNA form, the CDR3 reads TGTGCCACACAAGGCGGTGGTGGGAACACCGGGGAGCTGTTTTTT. Translation: CATQGGGGNTGELFF.

A word on this clone: Different DNA sequences within this sample yield the same CDR3. V usage is TRBV19 and J usage is TRBJ2-3, with D perhaps TRBD1 or TRBD2 (5 bases each). Trimming stripped 1 base from V and 5 bases from J, with 7 bases between. CDR1 and CDR2 from the germline V gene are LNHDA and SQIVND (reference sequence). The CDR3 sequence is 13 residues long. The CDR3 DNA sequence: TGTGCCAGTAGTATAGGTGGGGGAGATACGCAGTATTTT. Translation: CASSIGGGDTQYF.

This sequence joins TRBV19 and TRBJ2-3, with 8 nucleotides matching TRBD1. The length of the CDR3 is 14 residues. Germline CDR1 reads LNHDA; CDR2 reads SQIVND (reference sequence). V lost 6 bases and J lost 0; bases outside the gene matches: 2. The CDR3 loop is CASRRTGSTDTQYF. As DNA, the CDR3 is TGTGCCAGTAGACGGACAGGGAGCACAGATACGCAGTATTTT.

The rearrangement joins TRBV5-1 to TRBJ2-7, with TRBD1 identical over 10 bases. The ends lost 1 base at V and 1 base at J; junction bases unmatched: 5. Germline CDR1 SGHRS, CDR2 YFSETQ. The CDR3 loop spans 16 amino acids. CDR3 coding DNA: TGCGCCAGCAGCTTGTCTCCGGACAGGGGGTCCTACGAGCAGTACTTC. It is translated as CASSLSPDRGSYEQYF.

This sequence joins TRBV7-3 and TRBJ2-3; D possibly corresponds to TRBD2 (6 bases). Looked up from germline, CDR1 is SGHTA and CDR2 is FQGTGA. Trimming pared 2 bases from V and 5 bases from J, leaving 11 bases between. The CDR3 runs to 14 residues. The chain's CDR3 is CASSLGGTLDTQYF. The CDR3 DNA reads as TGTGCCAGCAGCTTAGGAGGGACCTTAGATACGCAGTATTTT. Supplemented by reference TRBV7-3 and TRBJ2-3, the full variable domain reads GAGVSQTPSNKVTEKGKYVELRCDPISGHTALYWYRQSLGQGPEFLIYFQGTGAADDSGLPNDRFFAVRPEGSVSTLKIQRTERGDSAVYLCASSLGGTLDTQYFGPGTRLTVL.

The chain couples TRBV6-6 to TRBJ2-7; TRBD2 matches at 8 bases. This CDR3 spans 15 amino acids. Germline trimming cut 5 bases from V and 7 bases from J; bases unmatched to any gene: 13. From germline, CDR1 is MNHNY and CDR2 SVGAGI (reference sequence). CDR3 bases: TGTGCCAGCAGTCCCAGGATAGCGGGGTTGAGGGAGCAGTACTTC. Encoded protein: CASSPRIAGLREQYF.

The CDR3 is CASSDDLTPEAFF. The CDR3 DNA sequence: TGCGCCAGCAGCGATGACCTTACCCCTGAAGCTTTCTTT. V usage is TRBV4-1 and J usage is TRBJ1-1; D uncertain. Germline V gene lookup returns CDR1 MGHRA and CDR2 YSYEKL. Trimming shortened V by 5 bases and J by 6 bases, and 13 bases separated the two germline ends. This CDR3 has 13 residues.

Points on this clone: The sample has other DNA sequences that encode this CDR3 too. This chain uses TRBV28 with TRBJ2-7, with D possibly called TRBD1 or TRBD2 (5 bases each). The ends were cut back, 5 bases at V and 1 base at J, with 12 bases in the middle. The germline CDR1 and CDR2 sequences are MDHEN and SYDVKM. The CDR3 has 14 residues. As DNA, the CDR3 is TGTGCCAGCAGTCCCCTTGGGGGTTCCTACGAGCAGTACTTC. Amino acids: CASSPLGGSYEQYF.

This chain links TRBV5-1 with TRBJ2-7, with 7 bases identical to TRBD2. The ends lost 4 bases at V and 2 bases at J; junction bases unmatched: 6. This CDR3 spans 14 amino acids. Germline CDR1 is SGHRS and CDR2 is YFSETQ. CDR3 amino acids: CASSRGDGAYEQYF. CDR3 nucleotides: TGCGCCAGCAGCCGGGGGGACGGAGCCTACGAGCAGTACTTC.

The genes are TRBV10-3 and TRBJ2-7, with 8 bases matching TRBD1. Germline CDR1 ENHRY, CDR2 SYGVKD. Unmatched junction bases numbered 5, after V lost 10 bases and J lost 3 bases. The length of the CDR3 is 12 residues. The CDR3 sequence: CATRTGHYEQYF. DNA for the CDR3: TGTGCCACAAGGACAGGGCACTACGAGCAGTACTTC.

Of note for this clone: This CDR3 is also generated by other DNA sequences in the sample. The chain uses TRBV18 and TRBJ1-1; possibly TRBD1 for D (5 bases). The CDR3 has 14 amino acids. CDR1 is KGHSH, CDR2 LQKENI, per germline. The V and J ends lost 3 bases and 0 bases respectively, with 8 bases between them. The CDR3 sequence is CASSPSTVNTEAFF. CDR3 in DNA: TGTGCCAGCTCACCCTCGACAGTGAACACTGAAGCTTTCTTT.

As to this clone: This same CDR3 is encoded by further DNA sequences in the sample. The chain is built from TRBV5-1 and TRBJ2-1; 12 bases fit TRBD2. CDR3 size: 15 residues. Germline V lookup: CDR1 SGHRS, CDR2 YFSETQ. The V gene end was trimmed by 1 base and the J gene end by 7 bases; junction bases not matched to a gene: 3. CDR3 amino acids: CASSLLAGGGNEQFF. CDR3 DNA sequence: TGCGCCAGCAGCTTGCTAGCGGGAGGGGGTAATGAGCAGTTCTTC.

This chain uses TRBV6-1 with TRBJ2-7; 9 bases are a match to TRBD2. Per the germline V gene, CDR1 is MNHNS and CDR2 is SASEGT. This CDR3 is built from 14 residues. With 7 bases clipped from V and 1 base from J, the junction kept 5 bases outside the gene matches. The CDR3 protein is CASMATSGSYEQYF. The CDR3 bases are TGTGCCAGCATGGCGACTAGCGGATCCTACGAGCAGTACTTC.

The rearrangement uses TRBV29-1 and TRBJ2-1; 9 bases map to TRBD1. V dropped 0 bases and J dropped 6; count of bases not matched to a gene: 9. CDR1 and CDR2 (germline): SQVTM, ANQGSEA. CDR3 length: 16 residues. CDR3 DNA: TGCAGCGTTGAAGATGTCCAGACAGGGGGTTCCAATGAGCAGTTCTTC. Translating gives CSVEDVQTGGSNEQFF.

This sequence joins TRBV30 and TRBJ2-2; 9 bases are shared with TRBD1. Germline V CDR1 and CDR2: GTSNPN, SVGIG (reference sequence). With 5 bases clipped from V and 3 bases from J, the junction kept 7 bases outside the gene matches. This CDR3 contains 15 residues. The CDR3 loop reads CAWFTGTGYTGELFF. The CDR3 DNA reads TGTGCCTGGTTTACCGGGACAGGGTACACCGGGGAGCTGTTTTTT.

The V and J genes are TRBV2 and TRBJ1-5, with a weak D call TRBD1 (6 bases). Germline CDR1 SNHLY, CDR2 FYNNEI. With 8 bases removed from V and 0 bases from J, the gap between germline ends came to 20 bases. The CDR3 consists of 17 residues. The CDR3 is CASRLEGGVYSNQPQHF. CDR3 sequence (DNA): TGTGCCAGCCGGTTGGAGGGGGGCGTATATAGCAATCAGCCCCAGCATTTT.